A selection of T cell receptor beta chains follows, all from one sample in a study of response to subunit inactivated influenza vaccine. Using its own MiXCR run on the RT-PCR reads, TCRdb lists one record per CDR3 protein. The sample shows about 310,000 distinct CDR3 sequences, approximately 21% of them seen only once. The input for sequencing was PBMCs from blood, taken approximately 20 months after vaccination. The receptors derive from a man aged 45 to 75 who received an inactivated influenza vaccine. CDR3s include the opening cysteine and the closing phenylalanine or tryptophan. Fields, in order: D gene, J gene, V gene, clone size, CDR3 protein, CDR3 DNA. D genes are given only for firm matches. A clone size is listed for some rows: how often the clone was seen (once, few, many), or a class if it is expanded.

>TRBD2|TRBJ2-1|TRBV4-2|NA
CASSLSGDDRGEQFF
TGTGCCAGCAGCCTTAGCGGGGATGACCGGGGTGAGCAGTTCTTC
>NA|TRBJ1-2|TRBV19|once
CASSIREAGPAGYTF
TGTGCCAGTAGTATCCGGGAGGCAGGCCCAGCGGGCTACACCTTC
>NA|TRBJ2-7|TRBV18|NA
CASSPTSEQISYEQYF
TGTGCCAGCTCACCTACCTCTGAACAGATCTCCTACGAGCAGTACTTC
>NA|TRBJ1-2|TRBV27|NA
CASSFTGNYGYTF
TGTGCCAGCAGTTTTACAGGGAACTATGGCTACACCTTC
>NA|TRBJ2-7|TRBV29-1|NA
CSTGSHNEQYF
TGCAGCACCGGGTCCCATAACGAGCAGTACTTC
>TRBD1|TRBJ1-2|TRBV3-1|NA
CASSRLPGGTNYGYTF
TGTGCCAGCAGCCGACTTCCAGGGGGAACTAACTATGGCTACACCTTC
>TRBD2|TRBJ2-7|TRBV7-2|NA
CASSTPGLAGVPYEQYF
TGTGCCAGCAGCACGCCGGGACTAGCGGGAGTCCCCTACGAGCAGTACTTC
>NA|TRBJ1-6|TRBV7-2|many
CASSLVQQNSPLHF
TGTGCCAGCAGCTTAGTGCAGCAAAATTCACCCCTCCACTTT
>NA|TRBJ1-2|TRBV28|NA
CASSYPNYGYTF
TGTGCCAGCAGTTACCCTAACTATGGCTACACCTTC
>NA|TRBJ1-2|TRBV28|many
CASSFRGYGYTF
TGTGCCAGCAGTTTTCGTGGTTATGGCTACACCTTC
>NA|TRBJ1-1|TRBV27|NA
CASSSRQWNTEAFF
TGTGCCAGCAGTTCCAGGCAATGGAACACTGAAGCTTTCTTT
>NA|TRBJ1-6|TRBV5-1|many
CASSSRQLNNSPLHF
TGCGCCAGCAGCAGCCGACAGTTAAATAATTCACCCCTCCACTTT
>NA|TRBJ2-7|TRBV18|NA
CASSPGRGTSYEQYF
TGTGCCAGCTCGCCGGGACGGGGAACGTCCTACGAGCAGTACTTC
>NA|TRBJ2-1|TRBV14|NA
CASSHFSNEQFF
TGTGCCAGCAGCCATTTTTCAAATGAGCAGTTCTTC
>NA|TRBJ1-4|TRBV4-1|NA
CASSQLSSGEGEKLFF
TGCGCCAGCAGCCAACTATCCAGCGGGGAGGGGGAAAAACTGTTTTTT
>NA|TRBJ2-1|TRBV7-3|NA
CASSLKGGTEQFF
TGTGCCAGCAGCTTAAAGGGGGGGACTGAGCAGTTCTTC
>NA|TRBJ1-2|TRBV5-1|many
CASSHVRTTGYTF
TGCGCCAGCAGCCATGTCCGGACAACTGGCTACACCTTC
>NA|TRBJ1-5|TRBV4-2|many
CASSQDSGQLNQPQHF
TGTGCCAGCAGCCAAGATTCTGGACAGTTGAATCAGCCCCAGCATTTT
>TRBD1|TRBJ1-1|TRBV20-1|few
CSASDGTGNTEAFF
TGCAGTGCTAGTGACGGGACAGGGAACACTGAAGCTTTCTTT
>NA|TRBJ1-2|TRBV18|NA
CASSPPQAYGYTF
TGTGCCAGCTCACCACCCCAAGCCTATGGCTACACCTTC
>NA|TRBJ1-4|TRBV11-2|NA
CASSLDDNEKLFF
TGTGCCAGCAGCTTAGATGATAATGAAAAACTGTTTTTT
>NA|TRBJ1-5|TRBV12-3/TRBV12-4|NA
CASREGQGGQPQHF
TGTGCCAGCAGGGAGGGTCAGGGAGGGCAGCCCCAGCATTTT
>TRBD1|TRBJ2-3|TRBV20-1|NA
CSARSDRGSPDTQYF
TGCAGTGCTAGATCGGACAGGGGTTCTCCAGATACGCAGTATTTT
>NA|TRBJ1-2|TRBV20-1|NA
CSASPWEAGLTNYGYTF
TGCAGTGCTAGCCCCTGGGAGGCAGGGCTAACTAACTATGGCTACACCTTC
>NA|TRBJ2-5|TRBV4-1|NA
CASSQGGTQYF
TGCGCCAGCAGCCAAGGGGGGACCCAGTACTTC
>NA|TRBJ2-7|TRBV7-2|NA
CASSLGMLNEQYF
TGTGCCAGCAGCTTAGGGATGCTTAACGAGCAGTACTTC
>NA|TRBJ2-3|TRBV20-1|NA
CSANRAGSTDTQYF
TGCAGTGCTAATCGGGCGGGAAGCACAGATACGCAGTATTTT
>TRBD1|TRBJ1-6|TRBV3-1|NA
CASSPATGNSPLHF
TGTGCCAGCAGCCCCGCGACAGGGAACTCACCCCTCCACTTT
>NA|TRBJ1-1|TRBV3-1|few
CASSQTSGQFAEAFF
TGTGCCAGCAGCCAAACCTCCGGACAGTTTGCCGAAGCTTTCTTT
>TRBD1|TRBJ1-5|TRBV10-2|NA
CASSEQGGNQPQHF
TGCGCCAGCAGTGAACAGGGGGGCAATCAGCCCCAGCATTTT
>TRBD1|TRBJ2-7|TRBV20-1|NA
CSAQTGTGKDEQYF
TGCAGTGCCCAGACCGGGACAGGAAAGGACGAGCAGTACTTC
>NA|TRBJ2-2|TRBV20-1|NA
CSAREGSGGELFF
TGCAGTGCTAGAGAGGGAAGCGGCGGGGAGCTGTTTTTT
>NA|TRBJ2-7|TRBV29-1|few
CSVETASYEQYF
TGCAGCGTTGAGACAGCCTCCTACGAGCAGTACTTC
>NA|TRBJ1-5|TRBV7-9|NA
CASSFSVETVDQPQHF
TGTGCCAGCAGCTTTAGTGTGGAAACGGTGGATCAGCCCCAGCATTTT
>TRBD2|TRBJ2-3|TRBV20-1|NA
CSASFGLALVDTQYF
TGCAGTGCTAGTTTCGGACTAGCTTTAGTGGATACGCAGTATTTT
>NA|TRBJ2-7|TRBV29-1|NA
CSVVSSSLSYEQYF
TGCAGCGTTGTGTCATCCAGTCTCTCCTACGAGCAGTACTTC
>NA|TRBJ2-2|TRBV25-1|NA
CASSDEGHSSTGGLFF
TGTGCCAGCAGTGATGAAGGACACTCTTCCACCGGGGGGCTGTTTTTT
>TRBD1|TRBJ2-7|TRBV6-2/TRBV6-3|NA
CASSGETGGDSYEQYF
TGTGCCAGCAGTGGTGAGACAGGGGGCGACTCCTACGAGCAGTACTTC
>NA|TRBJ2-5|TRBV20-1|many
CSTSVGAAWTQYF
TGCAGTACTTCTGTGGGGGCCGCCTGGACCCAGTACTTC
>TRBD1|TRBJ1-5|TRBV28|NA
CASSLDRVRGNQPQHF
TGTGCCAGCAGTTTAGACAGGGTAAGAGGGAATCAGCCCCAGCATTTT
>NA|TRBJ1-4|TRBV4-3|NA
CDSSQDLRANEKLFF
TGCGACAGCAGCCAAGATCTCAGGGCGAATGAAAAACTGTTTTTT
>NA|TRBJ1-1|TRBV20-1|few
CSASLGHLNTEAFF
TGCAGTGCTAGTCTGGGACACTTGAACACTGAAGCTTTCTTT
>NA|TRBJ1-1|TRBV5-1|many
CASSWPGGVNTEAFF
TGCGCCAGCAGCTGGCCCGGGGGGGTGAACACTGAAGCTTTCTTT
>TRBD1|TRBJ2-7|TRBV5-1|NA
CASSLATGGAGISYEQYF
TGCGCCAGCAGCTTAGCGACAGGGGGCGCAGGTATATCCTACGAGCAGTACTTC
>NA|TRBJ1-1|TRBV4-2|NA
CASSQVSAMNTEAFF
TGTGCCAGCAGCCAAGTCTCCGCTATGAACACTGAAGCTTTCTTT
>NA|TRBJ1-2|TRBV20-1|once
CSASTGSGYGYTF
TGCAGTGCGAGTACGGGGTCGGGCTATGGCTACACCTTC
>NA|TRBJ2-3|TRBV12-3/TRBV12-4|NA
CASSLSAGRGTDTQYF
TGTGCCAGCAGTTTATCGGCGGGAAGAGGCACAGATACGCAGTATTTT
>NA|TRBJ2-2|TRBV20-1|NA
CSAPTTNTGELFF
TGCAGTGCACCGACAACGAACACCGGGGAGCTGTTTTTT
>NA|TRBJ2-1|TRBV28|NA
CASRTGSYNEQFF
TGTGCCAGCAGGACAGGATCCTACAATGAGCAGTTCTTC
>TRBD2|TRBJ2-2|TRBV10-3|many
CAIGTSGASTGELFF
TGTGCCATCGGGACTAGCGGGGCCTCCACCGGGGAGCTGTTTTTT
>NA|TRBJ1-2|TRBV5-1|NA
CASSPGDTNYGYTF
TGCGCCAGCAGCCCAGGAGATACCAACTATGGCTACACCTTC
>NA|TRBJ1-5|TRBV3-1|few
CASSQAVSNQPQHF
TGTGCCAGCAGCCAAGCAGTGAGCAATCAGCCCCAGCATTTT
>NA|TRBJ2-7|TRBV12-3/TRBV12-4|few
CASSLRDGTYEQYF
TGTGCCAGCAGTTTGCGGGACGGAACCTACGAGCAGTACTTC
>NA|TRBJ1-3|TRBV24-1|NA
CATSDADGNTIYF
TGTGCCACCAGTGACGCCGACGGAAACACCATATATTTT
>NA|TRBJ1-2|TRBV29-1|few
CSVAVGSNYGYTF
TGCAGCGTGGCAGTTGGATCTAACTATGGCTACACCTTC
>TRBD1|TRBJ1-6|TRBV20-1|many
CSASRDRDSPLHF
TGCAGTGCTAGCCGGGACAGGGATTCACCCCTCCACTTT
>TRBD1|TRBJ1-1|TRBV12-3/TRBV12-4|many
CASSFNRGLNTEAFF
TGTGCCAGCAGTTTTAACAGGGGTTTGAACACTGAAGCTTTCTTT
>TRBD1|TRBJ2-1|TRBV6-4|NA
CASSPGQGTHYNEQFF
TGTGCCAGCAGCCCGGGACAGGGGACACACTACAATGAGCAGTTCTTC
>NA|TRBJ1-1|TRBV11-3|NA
CASSLFSTEAFF
TGTGCCAGCAGCTTATTCAGCACTGAAGCTTTCTTT